The rows below give T cell receptor beta chains drawn from one sample of a study of T cells after yellow fever vaccination. TCRdb fed the 5' RACE reads into MiXCR, producing one record per CDR3 protein. This table holds a few hundred thousand distinct CDR3 sequences, 18% found once. This sample comprised PBMCs, obtained before the yellow fever booster vaccination. These receptors all come from a man aged 18 to 29 who received the YFV17D yellow fever vaccine. Both conserved end residues are part of each CDR3.

TRBV20-1	TRBJ1-6	CSASVPGNSPLHF
TRBV20-1	TRBJ2-2	CSARIPGVPGELFF
TRBV4-1	TRBJ2-2	CASSQDSRVGGHTGELFF
TRBV12-3/TRBV12-4	TRBJ2-4	CASGSGGSNIQYF
TRBV12-3/TRBV12-4	TRBJ1-3	CASSLGITGNTIYF
TRBV4-1	TRBJ1-1	CASSQDPGSYTEAFF
TRBV5-1	TRBJ2-5	CASSRGWGETQYF
TRBV7-2	TRBJ1-1	CASSFYGNRAEAFF
TRBV5-1	TRBJ2-3	CASSTNSGARDTQYF
TRBV5-1	TRBJ2-5	CASSLGQGTRETQYF
TRBV5-4	TRBJ1-3	CASSLRPGTSSGNTIYF
TRBV20-1	TRBJ1-1	CSARDLGTGNTEAFF
TRBV5-1	TRBJ1-2	CASSSPGLITGYTF
TRBV29-1	TRBJ1-1	CSVARGVRANTEAFF
TRBV3-1	TRBJ2-2	CASSLPGGPNTGELFF
TRBV30	TRBJ2-7	CVGTRLNYEQYF
TRBV29-1	TRBJ1-2	CSVLFGQGPTYYGYTF
TRBV20-1	TRBJ1-6	CSAGPGQGASPLHF
TRBV5-4	TRBJ2-5	CASKTEGGETQYF
TRBV6-2/TRBV6-3	TRBJ2-7	CAIGQALSYEQYF
TRBV28	TRBJ1-4	CASSRRGQVEKLFF
TRBV30	TRBJ2-2	CAWGQGIEFGELFF
TRBV27	TRBJ1-2	CASSLDWDRGHYGYTF
TRBV30	TRBJ1-2	CAWSVQGARNGYTF
TRBV18	TRBJ1-1	CASSPFPGQGPGGAFF
TRBV24-1	TRBJ2-5	CATSTPAEEETQYF
TRBV29-1	TRBJ2-7	CSVAGTGHTYEQYF
TRBV7-2	TRBJ1-6	CASSSLTGTVYSYNSPLHF
TRBV6-2/TRBV6-3	TRBJ2-1	CASSPQVFEQFF
TRBV21-1	TRBJ1-4	CASSKFVRTGSGEKLFF